These T cell receptor beta chains were read from a single sample in a study of CD8+ T cells in alopecia areata. Clones were sequenced by immunoSEQ multiplex PCR, and TCRdb holds only the in-frame ones, with some missing. The data hold 160,000 or so clones, with just over 65% observed a single time. The sample was CD4+ T cells sorted from blood, taken at week 4, from a patient treated with tofacitinib. The source of these receptors is a human donor with alopecia areata. CDR3s include the opening cysteine and the closing phenylalanine or tryptophan. The D gene is left open where the match is weak. Size values are once, few and many counts, or a class for expanded clones, and some rows have none.

clone_size j_call v_call d_call cdr3_nt cdr3_aa
NA TRBJ1-2 TRBV19 NA TGTGCCAGTAGTAACCTACGCGAGGCCCTCGGCTACACCTTC CASSNLREALGYTF
NA TRBJ1-4 TRBV29-1 NA TGCAGCGTTGGCGGGCAGGGGAATGAAAAACTGTTTTTT CSVGGQGNEKLFF
NA TRBJ1-5 TRBV7-9 NA TGTGCCAGCAGCTTAGTTTTGCAGGGAGGAAACCAGCCCCAGCATTTT CASSLVLQGGNQPQHF
few TRBJ1-5 TRBV2 TRBD1 TGTGCCAGCAGTACCCAACGGGGGACAGGTGGCCAGCCCCAGCATTTT CASSTQRGTGGQPQHF
few TRBJ2-6 TRBV6-6 NA TGTGCCAGCAGTTACTCCAGGGCCGGGGCCAACGTCCTGACTTTC CASSYSRAGANVLTF
NA TRBJ1-1 TRBV15 TRBD1 TGTGCCACCAGCAGAGCAGGGGAGGGGGCCACTGAAGCTTTCTTT CATSRAGEGATEAFF
NA TRBJ2-1 TRBV6-1 NA TGTGCCAGCAGTGGGCCTACCGACATTCCGTGGGATGAGCAGTTCTTC CASSGPTDIPWDEQFF
once TRBJ1-1 TRBV29-1 TRBD1 TGCAGCGTTGAAACAGGGGGAGGCACTGAAGCTTTCTTT CSVETGGGTEAFF
NA TRBJ1-2 TRBV5-1 TRBD1 TGCGCCAGCAGCGGAGGGACAGGAGGAAATGGCTACACCTTC CASSGGTGGNGYTF
NA TRBJ1-4 TRBV6-5 NA TGTGCCAGCAGTCTACGACGCATGAATGAAAAACTGTTTTTT CASSLRRMNEKLFF
once TRBJ2-1 TRBV15 NA TGTGCCACCAGCAGAGATCTCGCAGGGGTGGCCTACAATGAGCAGTTCTTC CATSRDLAGVAYNEQFF
few TRBJ1-2 TRBV9 NA TGTGCCAGCAGCCGTCCTACTTATGGCTACACCTTC CASSRPTYGYTF
NA TRBJ2-1 TRBV7-9 NA TGTGCCAGCAGGGGGGGACAGTACAATGAGCAGTTCTTC CASRGGQYNEQFF
NA TRBJ1-5 TRBV30 NA TGTGCCTGGAGTCCCCGCAGGGGAGTTCGTCAGCCCCAGCATTTT CAWSPRRGVRQPQHF
few TRBJ2-3 TRBV4-2 NA TGTGCCAGCAGCCAAGATCGAGTGACAGGTGGAGATACGCAGTATTTT CASSQDRVTGGDTQYF
NA TRBJ1-1 TRBV30 NA TGTGCCTGGATTCTCCAGACCACTGAAGCTTTCTTT CAWILQTTEAFF
once TRBJ1-6 TRBV29-1 NA TGCAGCGTTTCTGGGGGTTTGGCCCTTAATTCACCCCTCCACTTT CSVSGGLALNSPLHF
NA TRBJ2-2 TRBV5-1 NA TGCGCCAGCAGCCCGGGACTGTATGTTGGCGGGGAGCTGTTTTTT CASSPGLYVGGELFF
NA TRBJ2-1 TRBV29-1 TRBD2 TGCAGCGTACTCGGACTAGCGGCTTACAATGAGCAGTTCTTC CSVLGLAAYNEQFF
NA TRBJ2-3 TRBV18 NA TGTGCCAGCTCACCACGGGAAGGGACAGATACGCAGTATTTT CASSPREGTDTQYF
NA TRBJ2-5 TRBV29-1 TRBD2 TGCAGCGTTAACACGGGACTAGCGGAGACCCAGTACTTC CSVNTGLAETQYF
NA TRBJ2-7 TRBV7-9 TRBD2 TGTGCCAGTATCCTAGCGGGGGACTTGGACGAGCAGTACTTC CASILAGDLDEQYF
few TRBJ2-1 TRBV10-3 NA TGTGCCATCAGTGAGTCGGGGGGCCTAGGAGTCGCTGAGCAGTTCTTC CAISESGGLGVAEQFF
NA TRBJ2-2 TRBV18 TRBD2 TGTGCCAGCTCACCACCTAAAGGCGGCGGGGGCACCGGGGAGCTGTTTTTT CASSPPKGGGGTGELFF
once TRBJ1-5 TRBV30 TRBD1 TGTGCCTTGGACAGGGATGGCAATCAGCCCCAGCATTTT CALDRDGNQPQHF
NA TRBJ2-7 TRBV11-2 TRBD1 TGTGCCAGCAGCGTTCGGGGGGACAGGGGCGAGCAGTACTTC CASSVRGDRGEQYF
NA TRBJ1-3 TRBV5-1 NA TGCGCCAGCAGCTTGGTAGGGGCTGGAAACACCATATATTTT CASSLVGAGNTIYF
NA TRBJ2-7 TRBV2 NA TGTGCCAGCAGTGATCATGGCCCTCAATGGGAGCAGTACTTC CASSDHGPQWEQYF
NA TRBJ2-7 TRBV18 TRBD1 TGTGCCAGCTCACCAAGGACAGGCTACGAGCAGTACTTC CASSPRTGYEQYF
NA TRBJ2-4 TRBV4-1 TRBD2 TGCGCCAGCAGTCTAGCGGGGACGGCCAAAAACATTCAGTACTTC CASSLAGTAKNIQYF
NA TRBJ1-2 TRBV27 TRBD1 TGTGCCAGCAGTCTGGGACAGGGTTATGGCTACACCTTC CASSLGQGYGYTF
NA TRBJ2-5 TRBV5-1 NA TGCGCCAGCAGCTTCCGGGACACCAAAGAGACCCAGTACTTC CASSFRDTKETQYF
NA TRBJ2-5 TRBV29-1 NA TGCAGCGTAGTCAGGGGAGAGACCCAGTACTTC CSVVRGETQYF
NA TRBJ1-4 TRBV4-1 TRBD1 TGCGCCAGCAGCCAAGGGGGACAGATAGTTGAAAAACTGTTTTTT CASSQGGQIVEKLFF
NA TRBJ2-5 TRBV29-1 NA TGCAGCGTTGCCGGCCAGCGGAAAGAGACCCAGTACTTC CSVAGQRKETQYF
NA TRBJ2-7 TRBV14 TRBD1 TGTGCCAGCAGCCGAGAACTTGGGACAGCGCTATTC CASSRELGTALF
NA TRBJ2-2 TRBV5-4 NA TGTGCCAGCAGCCTTAATTCCAGGGTGCACGGGGAGCTGTTTTTT CASSLNSRVHGELFF
few TRBJ1-2 TRBV30 NA TGTGCCTGGAGTGTTTCCGCGTATGGCTACACCTTC CAWSVSAYGYTF
once TRBJ1-6 TRBV5-1 NA TGCGCCAGCAGCAGCCGACGGGGTAATTCACCCCTCCACTTT CASSSRRGNSPLHF
NA TRBJ2-3 TRBV7-2 NA TGTGCCAGCAGCTCTAAGACTAGGACGGGCACAGATACGCAGTATTTT CASSSKTRTGTDTQYF
NA TRBJ1-1 TRBV29-1 NA TGCAGCACCCGCCACCCAGGCACTGAAGCTTTCTTT CSTRHPGTEAFF
NA TRBJ1-1 TRBV30 NA TGTGCCTGCGGGCGCGGCACTGAAGCTTTCTTT CACGRGTEAFF
NA TRBJ1-5 TRBV15 NA TGTGCCACCAGCAGAGATGGGACTGTCCTTAGCAATCAGCCCCAGCATTTT CATSRDGTVLSNQPQHF
NA TRBJ2-5 TRBV29-1 TRBD2 TGCAGCGCCCGACTAGCTGGGGAGACCCAGTACTTC CSARLAGETQYF
NA TRBJ1-1 TRBV29-1 NA TGCAGCGTCCCGGACAGATGGGCGCCGAACACTGAAGCTTTCTTT CSVPDRWAPNTEAFF
NA TRBJ2-1 TRBV5-4 NA TGTGCCAGCAGCGCGCCGGGACTAGGGGGCCATGAGCAGTTCTTC CASSAPGLGGHEQFF
NA TRBJ2-4 TRBV5-1 TRBD2 TGCGCCAGCAGCTCAACTAGCGGCGAGAACATTCAGTACTTC CASSSTSGENIQYF
NA TRBJ1-4 TRBV2 NA TGTGCCAGCAGTGAAGTGGGGGCTACTAATGAAAAACTGTTTTTT CASSEVGATNEKLFF
few TRBJ2-3 TRBV10-3 TRBD1 TGTGCCATCAGTGCCTTGGACAGGGGAAAAACAGATACGCAGTATTTT CAISALDRGKTDTQYF
NA TRBJ2-5 TRBV4-3 TRBD1 TGCGCCAGCAGCCAATTCCTAGGACAGGGAGGTTACGAGACCCAGTACTTC CASSQFLGQGGYETQYF
once TRBJ1-6 TRBV25-1 NA TGTGCCAGCAGTGAATCCGTCTCTAGTTCACCCCTCCACTTT CASSESVSSSPLHF
few TRBJ2-7 TRBV9 NA TGTGCCAGCAGCATAATAGGGGGGCCAGGCGAGCAGTACTTC CASSIIGGPGEQYF
NA TRBJ2-2 TRBV2 TRBD1 TGTGCCAGCAGCCGGGACAGTGGCACCGGGGAGCTGTTTTTT CASSRDSGTGELFF